The 19 T cell receptor beta chains in this list originate from one sample, sequenced in a study of T cell repertoires in cytomegalovirus infection. No antigens are known for them. TCRdb called the reads again in MiXCR, with one record for every CDR3 protein. The repertoire holds 640,000 or so distinct CDR3 sequences, with 33% as singletons. Sequenced here: cultured PBMCs, sampled from culture after CMV antigen stimulation. All receptors come from a human donor in good health (CMV status not recorded). Some clones in this sample may be carry-over from other donors' samples.

J is TRBJ2-3 and V is TRBV4-1; no clear D gene. V was cut by 4 bases and J by 6 bases, with 14 bases left in between. From germline, CDR1 is MGHRA and CDR2 YSYEKL. The CDR3 length is 14 residues. The CDR3 nucleotides are TGCGCCAGCAGCCGAAAGGGCCCCCTGGATACGCAGTATTTT. It translates to CASSRKGPLDTQYF.

Only a few counts were recorded for this clonotype. The gene calls are TRBV25-1 and TRBJ1-1, with a weak D call TRBD1 (5 bases). Trimming left V 1 base short and J 7 bases short, with 13 bases between. Germline V CDR1 and CDR2: MGHDK, SYGVNS. This CDR3 contains 14 residues. The CDR3 sequence: CASSEFGGADEAFF. The CDR3 DNA reads TGTGCCAGCAGTGAATTTGGCGGGGCGGATGAAGCTTTCTTT. The complete variable domain, with remaining parts taken from reference TRBV25-1 and TRBJ1-1, reads EADIYQTPRYLVIGTGKKITLECSQTMGHDKMYWYQQDPGMELHLIHYSYGVNSTEKGDLSSESTVSRIRTEHFPLTLESARPSHTSQYLCASSEFGGADEAFFGQGTRLTVV.

The genes are TRBV29-1 and TRBJ2-1, with 11 bases identical to TRBD2. This CDR3 has 14 residues. Per the germline V gene, CDR1 is SQVTM and CDR2 is ANQGSEA. After removal of 6 bases from V and 4 bases from J, the junction contained 5 bases not matched to a gene. CDR3 DNA sequence: TGCAGCGTCGGGGGACTAGCGGCTTACAATGAGCAGTTCTTC. Amino acid sequence: CSVGGLAAYNEQFF.

A few counts support this clonotype. CDR3 sequence reads: CASSLALLRDQPQHF. The DNA of the CDR3 is TGTGCCAGCAGTTTAGCGCTTTTACGGGATCAGCCCCAGCATTTT. The V and J genes are TRBV12-3 or TRBV12-4 and TRBJ1-5; no firm D call. The CDR3 loop spans 15 amino acids. Trimming stripped 0 bases from V and 5 bases from J, with 11 bases between.

V usage is TRBV6-2 or TRBV6-3 and J usage is TRBJ2-7; no clear D. There are 16 residues in the CDR3. Germline CDR1 reads MNHEY; CDR2 reads SVGEGT. Trimming cost V 9 bases and J 3 bases, with 24 bases left between them. The CDR3 DNA follows: TGTGCCAGTCGCGGTACATCCGTCACCACGGGCTACGAGCAGTACTTC. This gives the protein CASRGTSVTTGYEQYF.

This clonotype has only a few counts. The rearrangement links TRBV20-1 to TRBJ2-7; D possibly corresponds to TRBD2 (6 bases). V lost 1 base and J lost 0, with 16 bases in between. Germline loops: CDR1 DFQATT, CDR2 SNEGSKA (reference sequence). The CDR3 length is 16 residues. CDR3: CSARVGGLLSSYEQYF. CDR3 DNA sequence: TGCAGTGCTAGAGTGGGGGGACTCCTGAGCTCCTACGAGCAGTACTTC.

J is TRBJ1-2 and V is TRBV10-3; the D gene is possibly TRBD1 (5 bases). CDR3 size: 16 residues. V lost 5 bases, J lost 0 bases, and 16 bases lay in between. Germline V lookup: CDR1 ENHRY, CDR2 SYGVKD. The CDR3 region is CAISKATDSANYGYTF. The CDR3 DNA is TGTGCCATCAGTAAAGCGACAGACTCAGCTAACTATGGCTACACCTTC.

This clonotype was seen repeatedly, ten times or more. In nucleotides, the CDR3 is TGTGCCAGCAGCTTTAGCGGGAGGGTCGAGAATGAGCAGTTCTTC. It translates to CASSFSGRVENEQFF. The V gene is TRBV7-2, the J gene TRBJ2-1; 11 bases are shared with TRBD2. The CDR3 is made up of 15 amino acids. The J segment lost 7 bases and the V segment lost 3 bases, leaving 5 bases of the junction unmatched. Germline CDR1 is SGHTA and CDR2 is FQGNSA. The entire variable domain, with the rest obtained from reference TRBV7-2 and TRBJ2-1, is as follows: GAGVSQSPSNKVTEKGKDVELRCDPISGHTALYWYRQSLGQGLEFLIYFQGNSAPDKSGLPSDRFSAERTGGSVSTLTIQRTQQEDSAVYLCASSFSGRVENEQFFGPGTRLTVL.

The chain couples TRBV28 to TRBJ2-2; TRBD2 aligns across 8 bases. This CDR3 has 16 amino acids. V shed 4 bases, J shed 5 bases, and the junction held 9 bases outside the gene matches. In germline, CDR1 is MDHEN, CDR2 SYDVKM. The CDR3: CASSSLPGLVTGELFF. In nucleotides, the CDR3 is TGTGCCAGCAGTTCACTCCCGGGACTAGTTACCGGGGAGCTGTTTTTT.

This clonotype has just a few counts. This chain joins TRBV5-1 and TRBJ2-3; TRBD2 matches 9 bases. Germline V gene sequence: CDR1 SGHRS, CDR2 YFSETQ. Unmatched junction bases numbered 4, after V lost 0 bases and J lost 2 bases. The CDR3 consists of 16 residues. CDR3 sequence reads: CASSLVGLALTDTQYF. CDR3 in DNA: TGCGCCAGCAGCTTGGTAGGACTAGCGCTCACAGATACGCAGTATTTT.

The chain carries TRBV9 and TRBJ2-5; weak D call: TRBD2 (7 bases). Between the trimmed V and J ends, which lost 0 bases and 4 bases, there was a span of 16 bases. Germline assignment: CDR1 SGDLS and CDR2 YYNGEE. The CDR3 has 16 amino acids. CDR3 DNA sequence: TGTGCCAGCAGCGTAGGGGGGGGGCCAGGGATAGAGACCCAGTACTTC. Protein sequence: CASSVGGGPGIETQYF.

The rearrangement joins TRBV12-3 or TRBV12-4 to TRBJ2-2, with D maybe TRBD2 (6 bases). This CDR3 has 14 amino acids. Trimming removed 2 bases at V and 5 bases at J, with 9 bases between. The CDR3, as DNA: TGTGCCAGCAGTTTACGGGGGAGGACCGGGGAGCTGTTTTTT. Its translation: CASSLRGRTGELFF.

Only a few counts were recorded for this clonotype. The gene calls are TRBV6-6 and TRBJ1-3; weak D call: TRBD1 (6 bases). This CDR3 is built from 17 residues. Trimming took off 6 bases at V and 0 bases at J, with 18 bases between the two ends. Per the germline V gene, CDR1 is MNHNY and CDR2 is SVGAGI (reference sequence). The CDR3 is CASRGTGTSTSGNTIYF. The CDR3, as DNA: TGTGCCAGCAGGGGGACCGGGACATCAACCTCTGGAAACACCATATATTTT.

This clonotype was detected only a few times. The rearrangement links TRBV6-1 to TRBJ1-5, with 8 positions matching TRBD1. This CDR3 has 12 amino acids. Germline-derived CDR1 and CDR2 are MNHNS and SASEGT. The junction had 5 bases not matched to a gene; V was cut back by 8 bases and J by 8 bases. The CDR3 spells CASSGGWEPQHF. The CDR3 nucleotides are TGTGCCAGCTCAGGGGGCTGGGAGCCCCAGCATTTT.

The V gene is TRBV18, the J gene TRBJ1-1; D remains unclear. CDR1 is KGHSH and CDR2 is LQKENI in the germline V gene. CDR3 length equals 14 residues. Trimming left V 4 bases short and J 1 base short, with 10 bases between. The CDR3 region is CASSRLDRNTEAFF. The CDR3 DNA reads as TGTGCCAGCTCACGTTTAGACCGGAACACTGAAGCTTTCTTT. Full variable domain (remainder filled in from reference TRBV18 and TRBJ1-1): NAGVMQNPRHLVRRRGQEARLRCSPMKGHSHVYWYRQLPEEGLKFMVYLQKENIIDESGMPKERFSAEFPKEGPSILRIQQVVRGDSAAYFCASSRLDRNTEAFFGQGTRLTVV.

This clonotype was seen more than once but under ten times. The rearrangement joins TRBV7-6 to TRBJ1-1; D not resolved. This CDR3 contains 17 residues. Germline assignment: CDR1 SGHVS and CDR2 FNYEAQ. V shed 3 bases and J shed 1 base, with 18 bases lying between them. CDR3 in DNA: TGTGCCAGCAGCTTTTTTCCAATAGTTTCGGGGAACACTGAAGCTTTCTTT. This gives the protein CASSFFPIVSGNTEAFF.

This clonotype was observed a handful of times. The chain recombines TRBV12-3 or TRBV12-4 with TRBJ2-3; 9 bases map to TRBD1. This CDR3 has 18 residues. The V and J ends lost 5 bases and 2 bases, in that order; junction bases with no gene match: 14. This CDR3 reads CASSRNTGTGPNTDTQYF. Written as DNA, the CDR3 is TGTGCCAGCAGTCGAAATACCGGGACAGGGCCTAACACAGATACGCAGTATTTT.

The rearrangement joins TRBV19 to TRBJ1-5; D gene unclear. Germline CDR1 LNHDA, CDR2 SQIVND (reference sequence). This CDR3 region has 12 residues. V shed 1 base and J shed 7 bases, with 5 bases lying between them. The CDR3 DNA sequence: TGTGCCAGTAGTATAGTCAGCCAGCCCCAGCATTTT. Translating it yields CASSIVSQPQHF.

The chain recombines TRBV29-1 with TRBJ2-7, with 9 bases matching TRBD1. Germline loops: CDR1 SQVTM, CDR2 ANQGSEA. J was trimmed by 0 bases and V by 1 base; bases with no gene match: 7. There are 16 residues in the CDR3. CDR3 amino acids: CSVEGMDRGSSYEQYF. The CDR3 bases are TGCAGCGTTGAAGGGATGGACAGGGGCTCCTCCTACGAGCAGTACTTC.